This T cell receptor (beta chain) was recovered during a study of blood T cell repertoires in COVID-19. V gave up 1 base and J gave up 1 base, with 10 bases separating them. The germline gives CDR1 SEHNR, CDR2 FQNEAQ (reference sequence). The CDR3 loop spans 15 amino acids. This clone has a single count. Original analysis: Reference gene primer amplification gave nucleated cell count estimates. TCRdb's table, derived via immunoSEQ multiplex PCR, lists solely in-frame clones and lacks some. V and J calls plus clone size are reproduced from that table; the DNA served to infer D and trimming. This sample yields roughly 50,000 clones, of which over 75% are seen a single time; roughly a tenth belongs to the top ten.

This clonotype was sampled from a human donor in a cohort sampled during active COVID-19. The sequenced sample was peripheral blood. This rearrangement joins TRBV7-9 to TRBJ1-2; D remains ambiguous. The CDR3 bases are TGTGCCAGCAGCTTAGTTAACAGCCTTAACTATGGCTACACCTTC. Translation: CASSLVNSLNYGYTF.